A single sample gave rise to the 14 T cell receptor beta chains below, sequenced in a study of blood T cell repertoires in COVID-19. Generated by immunoSEQ multiplex PCR, the TCRdb table keeps only in-frame clones and is missing some. The repertoire holds over 150,000 clones, about four fifths seen once, with roughly 13% in the top ten. Sequencing was done on a sample of peripheral blood. These receptor sequences come from a man aged 18 to 29 with active or convalescent COVID-19.

V usage is TRBV2 and J usage is TRBJ1-6, with D maybe TRBD1 (6 bases). The ends were cut back, 6 bases at V and 8 bases at J, with 14 bases in the middle. The V gene's germline CDR1 is SNHLY and CDR2 FYNNEI. This CDR3 has 14 amino acids. CDR3 in amino acids: CASRRGNRDSPLHF. The CDR3 coding sequence is TGTGCCAGCAGGCGGGGGAACAGGGATTCACCCCTCCACTTT.

V and J are TRBV19 and TRBJ2-7; 8 bases are shared with TRBD2. CDR1 is LNHDA and CDR2 is SQIVND in the germline V gene (reference sequence). V lost 9 bases to trimming and J lost 1 base; unmatched junction nucleotides: 11. The CDR3 length is 15 residues. In nucleotides, the CDR3 is TGTGCCAGCAAATATAGCGGGGTAGGTTCCTACGAGCAGTACTTC. It specifies CASKYSGVGSYEQYF.

Here the CDR3 DNA reads TGTGCCAGCAGACAGACAGGGTACGAGCAGTACTTC. Amino acid sequence: CASRQTGYEQYF. The chain uses TRBV14 and TRBJ2-7; 7 bases are a match to TRBD1. Per germline, CDR1 SGHDN and CDR2 FVKESK. After removal of 6 bases from V and 4 bases from J, the junction contained 3 bases not matched to a gene. This CDR3 is built from 12 residues. The full variable domain, in which reference TRBV14 and TRBJ2-7 provide the parts outside the CDR3, is EAGVTQFPSHSVIEKGQTVTLRCDPISGHDNLYWYRRVMGKEIKFLLHFVKESKQDESGMPNNRFLAERTGGTYSTLKVQPAELEDSGVYFCASRQTGYEQYFGPGTRLTVT.

The rearrangement joins TRBV9 to TRBJ1-5, with 11 positions matching TRBD1. J lost 1 base, V lost 2 bases, and 8 bases had no gene match. The CDR3 runs to 18 residues. Germline lookup yields CDR1 SGDLS and CDR2 YYNGEE. CDR3 residues: CASSVGQGVSVSNQPQHF. CDR3 bases: TGTGCCAGCAGCGTGGGACAGGGGGTGAGCGTAAGCAATCAGCCCCAGCATTTT.

The chain carries TRBV6-1 and TRBJ1-2; the D is unclear. The CDR3 is 13 amino acids. Germline assignment: CDR1 MNHNS and CDR2 SASEGT. V gave up 1 base and J gave up 8 bases, with 11 bases separating them. In nucleotides, the CDR3 is TGTGCCAGCAGTGAAGGGAGGTTACGGGGCTACACCTTC. Its translation: CASSEGRLRGYTF.

The chain uses TRBV6-5 and TRBJ1-6, with 8 positions matching TRBD1. The CDR3 is made up of 15 amino acids. Germline V lookup: CDR1 MNHEY, CDR2 SVGAGI. Losses at the gene ends were 0 bases for V and 9 bases for J; bases not matched to a gene: 4. CDR3 sequence: CASSYSTTGVSPLHF. The CDR3 DNA sequence: TGTGCCAGCAGTTACTCGACGACAGGGGTTTCACCCCTCCACTTT.

This clone occurred a few times. This rearrangement joins TRBV11-3 to TRBJ2-2, with TRBD1 matching over 8 bases. Germline V gene data show CDR1 as SGHNT and CDR2 as YENEEA. The J segment lost 3 bases and the V segment lost 4 bases, leaving 7 bases of the junction unmatched. This CDR3 region has 16 residues. Written as DNA, the CDR3 is TGTGCCAGCAGCTCTGGACAGGGTACGGACACCGGGGAGCTGTTTTTT. The encoded protein is CASSSGQGTDTGELFF.

The CDR3: CASRPEMAYEQYF. The CDR3 nucleotides read TGTGCCAGTAGACCTGAGATGGCCTACGAGCAGTACTTC. The chain uses TRBV19 and TRBJ2-7; D is ambiguous. The germline gives CDR1 LNHDA, CDR2 SQIVND (reference sequence). The V end was cut by 6 bases, the J end by 2 bases, with 11 bases between. The CDR3 runs to 13 residues.

Only one count was recorded for this clone. CDR3 residues: CASTRGGATNEKLFF. In DNA form, the CDR3 reads TGTGCCAGCACCCGAGGAGGCGCAACTAATGAAAAACTGTTTTTT. V is TRBV14 and J is TRBJ1-4; the D is unclear. Germline V gives CDR1 SGHDN, CDR2 FVKESK. This CDR3 region has 15 residues. Between the trimmed V and J ends, which lost 7 bases and 0 bases, there was a span of 12 bases.

The V gene is TRBV5-1, the J gene TRBJ1-2; 8 bases map to TRBD1. The CDR3 is 14 amino acids. The junction had 2 bases not matched to a gene; V was cut back by 0 bases and J by 4 bases. CDR1 is SGHRS, CDR2 YFSETQ, per germline. Here the CDR3 reads CASSLVQGGYGYTF. In DNA, the CDR3 is TGCGCCAGCAGCTTGGTACAGGGGGGCTATGGCTACACCTTC.

This chain joins TRBV5-4 and TRBJ2-1, with 7 bases matching TRBD2. Germline-derived CDR1 and CDR2 are SGHNT and YYREEE (reference sequence). Losses at the gene ends were 7 bases for V and 0 bases for J; bases not matched to a gene: 4. The CDR3 covers 14 residues. The CDR3 DNA follows: TGTGCCAGCGCCCAGCGGGGCTCCTACAATGAGCAGTTCTTC. Protein sequence: CASAQRGSYNEQFF.

The CDR3 sequence: CASSPQGASYTGELFF. For the CDR3, the DNA is TGTGCCAGCTCACCGCAGGGGGCATCTTATACCGGGGAGCTGTTTTTT. This chain connects TRBV18 to TRBJ2-2; TRBD1 matches at 8 bases. With V trimmed by 3 bases and J by 5 bases, 8 bases remained unmatched. The germline CDR1 and CDR2 sequences are KGHSH and LQKENI. The CDR3 length is 16 residues.

This clone was recorded many times. The chain couples TRBV28 to TRBJ1-5; tentative D call: TRBD1 (6 bases). The CDR3 length is 15 residues. Trimming took 3 bases from V and 2 from J, leaving 11 bases between them. Germline lookup yields CDR1 MDHEN and CDR2 SYDVKM. The chain's CDR3 is CASSLVGARNQPQHF. For the CDR3, the DNA is TGTGCCAGCAGTTTGGTGGGGGCCCGCAATCAGCCCCAGCATTTT.

The rearrangement joins TRBV4-3 to TRBJ1-3; D perhaps matches TRBD1 (6 bases). Per germline, CDR1 LGHNA and CDR2 YSLEER. The CDR3 is 15 amino acids. Between the trimmed V and J ends, which lost 4 bases and 0 bases, there was a span of 10 bases. DNA for the CDR3: TGCGCCAGCAGCCTCCGACAGGACTCTGGAAACACCATATATTTT. As protein: CASSLRQDSGNTIYF.